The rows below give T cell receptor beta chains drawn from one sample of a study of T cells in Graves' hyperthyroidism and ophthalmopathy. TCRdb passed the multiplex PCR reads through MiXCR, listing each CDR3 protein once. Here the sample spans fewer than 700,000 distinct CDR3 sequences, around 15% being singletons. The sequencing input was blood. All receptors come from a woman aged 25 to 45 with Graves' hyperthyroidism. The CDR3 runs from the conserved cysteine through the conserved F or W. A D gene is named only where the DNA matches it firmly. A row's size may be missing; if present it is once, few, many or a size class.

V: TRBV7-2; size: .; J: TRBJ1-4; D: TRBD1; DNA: TGTGCCAACAGCCGGGGACAGCTTAATGAAAAACTGTTTTTT; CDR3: CANSRGQLNEKLFF
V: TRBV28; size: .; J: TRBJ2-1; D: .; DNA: TGTGCCAGCAGTTCCCCTGTCGGTAGCGGAGAATCCTACAATGAGCAGTTCTTC; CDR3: CASSSPVGSGESYNEQFF
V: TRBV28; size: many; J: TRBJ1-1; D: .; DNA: TGTGCCAGCAGTTTAGGTTTCGGGCGGAACACTGAAGCTTTCTTT; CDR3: CASSLGFGRNTEAFF
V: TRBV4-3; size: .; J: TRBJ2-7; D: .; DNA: TGCGCCAGCAGCCAAGATAGGGGACCTTCCTACGAGCAGTACTTC; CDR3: CASSQDRGPSYEQYF
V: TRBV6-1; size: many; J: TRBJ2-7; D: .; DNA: TGTGCCAGCTTAGGCACCGTCTCCTACGAGCAGTACTTC; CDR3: CASLGTVSYEQYF
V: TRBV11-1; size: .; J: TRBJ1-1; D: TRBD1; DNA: TGTGCCAGCAGCCGAACAGGGGTTGGCACTGAAGCTTTCTTT; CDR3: CASSRTGVGTEAFF
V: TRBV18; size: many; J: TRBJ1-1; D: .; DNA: TGTGCCAGCTCACAAAGGGAGAACACTGAAGCTTTCTTT; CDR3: CASSQRENTEAFF
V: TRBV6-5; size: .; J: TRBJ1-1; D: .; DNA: TGTGCCAGCAGTTACTCGGTGATCTCTGAAGCTTTCTTT; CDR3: CASSYSVISEAFF
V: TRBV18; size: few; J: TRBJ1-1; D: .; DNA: TGTGCCAGCTCACCGGCTGTTGGACAGATGAACACTGAAGCTTTCTTT; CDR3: CASSPAVGQMNTEAFF
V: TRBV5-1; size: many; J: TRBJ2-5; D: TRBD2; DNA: TGCGCCAGCAGCCCGGGACTAGCGGGAGTATTTGCGGAGACCCAGTACTTC; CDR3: CASSPGLAGVFAETQYF
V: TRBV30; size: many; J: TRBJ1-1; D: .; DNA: TGTGCCTGGAGCCCCGGGCACACTGAAGCTTTCTTT; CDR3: CAWSPGHTEAFF
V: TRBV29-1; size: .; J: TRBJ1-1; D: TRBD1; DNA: TGCAGCGTTCGGAGGGGGCTTAGCACTGAAGCTTTCTTT; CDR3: CSVRRGLSTEAFF
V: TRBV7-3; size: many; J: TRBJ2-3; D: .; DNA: TGTGCCAGCAGCTTAGGGACTCTTACCTATACGCAGTATTTT; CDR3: CASSLGTLTYTQYF
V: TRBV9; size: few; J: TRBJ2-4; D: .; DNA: TGTGCCAGCAGCATACCGGGTCCAAACATTCAGTACTTC; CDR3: CASSIPGPNIQYF
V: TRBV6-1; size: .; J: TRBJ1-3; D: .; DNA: TGTGCCAGCAGTGAATACTTATCCTCTGGAAACACCATATATTTT; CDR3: CASSEYLSSGNTIYF
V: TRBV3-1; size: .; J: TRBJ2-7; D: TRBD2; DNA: TGTGCCAGCAGCCATGGTAAAGGGACTAGCGGGACCCGAGAACAGTACTTC; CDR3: CASSHGKGTSGTREQYF
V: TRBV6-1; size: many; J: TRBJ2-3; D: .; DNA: TGTGCCAGCAGTATGGGGGGCATGGCAGATACGCAGTATTTT; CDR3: CASSMGGMADTQYF
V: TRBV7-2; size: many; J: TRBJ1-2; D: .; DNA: TGTGCCAGCAGCGAGGGGGGGACTGGCTACACCTTC; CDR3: CASSEGGTGYTF
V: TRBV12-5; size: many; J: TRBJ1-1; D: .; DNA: TGTGCTAGTGGTTCCGGGACAACGAACACTGAAGCTTTCTTT; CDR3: CASGSGTTNTEAFF
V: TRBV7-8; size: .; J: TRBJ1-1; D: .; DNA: TGTGCCAGCAGCTTAGGGGGGCCGGTCACTGAAGCTTTCTTT; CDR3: CASSLGGPVTEAFF
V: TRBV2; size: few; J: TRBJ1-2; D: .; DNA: TGTGCCAGCAGTGCTACAGGTGTCTCCTATGGCTACACCTTC; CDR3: CASSATGVSYGYTF
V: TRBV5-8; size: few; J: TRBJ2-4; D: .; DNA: TGTGCCAGCAGCTTGGACAGGGTAACAAAAAACATTCAGTACTTC; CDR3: CASSLDRVTKNIQYF
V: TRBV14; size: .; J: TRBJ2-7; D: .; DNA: TGTGCCAGCAGCCAAGGGAAGGGCGCCGTCTACGAGCAGTACTTC; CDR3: CASSQGKGAVYEQYF
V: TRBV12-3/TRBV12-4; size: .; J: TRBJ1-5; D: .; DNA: TGTGCCAGCAGTTTTTCAGGGGTGGGTAGCAATCAGCCCCAGCATTTT; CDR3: CASSFSGVGSNQPQHF
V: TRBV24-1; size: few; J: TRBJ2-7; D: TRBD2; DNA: TGTGCCACCAGTGATGGAGAAGCGGGAGCGAAAGAGCAGTACTTC; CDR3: CATSDGEAGAKEQYF
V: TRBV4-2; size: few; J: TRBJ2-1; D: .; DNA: TGTGCCAGCAGCCAACCTAATGGGGATGAGCAGTTCTTC; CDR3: CASSQPNGDEQFF
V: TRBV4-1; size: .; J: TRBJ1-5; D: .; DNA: TGCGCCAGCAGCCAAGCAAGGGTTATTCAGCCCCAGCATTTT; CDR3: CASSQARVIQPQHF
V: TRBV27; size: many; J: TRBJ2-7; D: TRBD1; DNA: TGTGCCAGCAGCCAGACAGGGGGGAACAACGAGCAGTACTTC; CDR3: CASSQTGGNNEQYF
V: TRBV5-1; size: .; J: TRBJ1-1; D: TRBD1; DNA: TGCGCCAGCAGCGCAAAACAGGGGGCAGGAACTGAAGCTTTCTTT; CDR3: CASSAKQGAGTEAFF
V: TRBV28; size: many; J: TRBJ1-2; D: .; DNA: TGTGCCAGCAGATCAGATATGGCTGGCTACACCTTC; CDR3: CASRSDMAGYTF
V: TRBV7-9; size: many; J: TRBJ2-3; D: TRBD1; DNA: TGTGCCAGCAGCCCACCGCGACAGGGAGACACAGATACGCAGTATTTT; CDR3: CASSPPRQGDTDTQYF
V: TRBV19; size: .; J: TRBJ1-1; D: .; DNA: TGTGCCAGCCCCCGCAGGGAAGATGGGACTGAAGCTTTCTTT; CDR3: CASPRREDGTEAFF
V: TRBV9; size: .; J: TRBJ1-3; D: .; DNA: TGTGCCAGCAGCCTGACCCCGGGGGGGACATCCTTCCCCGCTGGAAACACCATATATTTT; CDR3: CASSLTPGGTSFPAGNTIYF
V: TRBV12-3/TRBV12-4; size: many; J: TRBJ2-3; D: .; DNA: TGTGCCAGCAGTTTAAGGACCACGGCGGGGGATACGCAGTATTTT; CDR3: CASSLRTTAGDTQYF
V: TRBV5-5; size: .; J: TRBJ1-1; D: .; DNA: TGTGCCAGCAGCCGGGACCCCTGGAAAACTGAAGCTTTCTTT; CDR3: CASSRDPWKTEAFF
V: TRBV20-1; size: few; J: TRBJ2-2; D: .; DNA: TGCAGTGTTAACTACCCGAACACCGGGGAGCTGTTTTTT; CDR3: CSVNYPNTGELFF
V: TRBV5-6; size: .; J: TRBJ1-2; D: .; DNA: TGTGCCAGCAGCTTGGCGGGGGGAATAGGCTACACCTTC; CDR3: CASSLAGGIGYTF
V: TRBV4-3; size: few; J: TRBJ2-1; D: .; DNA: TGCGCCAGCAGCCAGACTAGATTCACAGACGAGCAGTTCTTC; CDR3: CASSQTRFTDEQFF
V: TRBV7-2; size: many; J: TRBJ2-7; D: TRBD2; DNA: TGTGCCAGCAGCTCGACTAGCGTGGCCTCCGAGCAGTACTTC; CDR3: CASSSTSVASEQYF
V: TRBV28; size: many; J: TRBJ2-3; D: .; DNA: TGTGCCAGCAGACGGACACTAACTAGCACAGATACGCAGTATTTT; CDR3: CASRRTLTSTDTQYF
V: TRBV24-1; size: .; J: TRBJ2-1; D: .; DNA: TGTGCCACCAGTGACTCCTGGACAGAAACCAACCTGCAGTTCTTC; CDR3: CATSDSWTETNLQFF
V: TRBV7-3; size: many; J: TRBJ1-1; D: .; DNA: TGTGCCAGCAGCTTAACGTGGAACACTGAAGCTTTCTTT; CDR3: CASSLTWNTEAFF
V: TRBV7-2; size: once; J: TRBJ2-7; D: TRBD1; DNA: TGTGCCAGCAGCCGGGGGGACGGGACAGGGACGCGAGAGCAGTACTTC; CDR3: CASSRGDGTGTREQYF
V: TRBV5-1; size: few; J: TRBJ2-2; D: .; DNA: TGCGCCAGCAGCTCCGTGTTAGTGGGATCCACCGGGGAGCTGTTTTTT; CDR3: CASSSVLVGSTGELFF
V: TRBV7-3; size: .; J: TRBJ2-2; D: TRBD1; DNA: TGTGCCAGCAGCCTACACGAGACAGGGTGGGGAAACACCGGGGAGCTGTTTTTT; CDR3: CASSLHETGWGNTGELFF